Below, 26 T cell receptor beta chains from the same sample are listed, as sequenced in a study of OX40 agonist ivuxolimab in advanced cancers. The library relied on the immunoSEQ multiplex PCR assay. TCRdb carries this immuneACCESS record with in-frame sequences only. Its versions omit some clonotypes, under half of them owing to an unresolved V gene in the studies checked, with the rest unexplained. The sample has about 64,000 clones on record, more than 85% of them singletons. The ten largest clones capture about 0.44% of the sample. This material consisted of CD4+ or CD8+ T cells sorted from blood, taken in a trial of the OX40 agonist ivuxolimab. The receptor source for this set is an adult with an advanced solid tumor such as melanoma, head and neck, liver or kidney cancer.

The chain has TRBV7-2 and TRBJ1-1, with D possibly TRBD1 on 6 matching bases. The length of the CDR3 is 16 residues. Trimming took off 3 bases at V and 5 bases at J, with 19 bases between the two ends. CDR1 is SGHTA and CDR2 is FQGNSA in the germline V gene. The CDR3 DNA follows: TGTGCCAGCAGCTTGCGAATGACAGGAGGGGGGACTGAAGCTTTCTTT. This codes for CASSLRMTGGGTEAFF.

This clone appeared a few times. The chain joins TRBV6-4 to TRBJ1-1, with TRBD1 matching 8 bases. After removal of 3 bases from V and 5 bases from J, the junction contained 5 bases not matched to a gene. Germline V lookup: CDR1 MRHNA, CDR2 SNTAGT. The CDR3 contains 14 residues. The CDR3 is CASSEAGGRTEAFF. Written as DNA, the CDR3 is TGTGCCAGCAGTGAGGCAGGGGGCCGGACTGAAGCTTTCTTT.

The chain joins TRBV7-2 to TRBJ1-1; D gene unclear. With 6 bases removed from V and 2 bases from J, the gap between germline ends came to 16 bases. The germline CDR1 and CDR2 sequences are SGHTA and FQGNSA. This CDR3 has 15 residues. As DNA, the CDR3 is TGTGCCAGCAGAAAAGCCGGATCCTTAAACACTGAAGCTTTCTTT. This codes for CASRKAGSLNTEAFF.

The CDR3 loop is CASSRDWAHSYEQYF. CDR3 coding DNA: TGTGCCAGCAGTCGCGACTGGGCCCACTCCTACGAGCAGTACTTC. This rearrangement joins TRBV6-5 to TRBJ2-7; D remains ambiguous. The germline V gene has CDR1 MNHEY and CDR2 SVGAGI. The germline V and J ends were trimmed by 5 bases and 0 bases, with 14 bases remaining between them. This CDR3 region has 15 residues.

The rearrangement links TRBV7-8 to TRBJ2-1, with D possibly matching TRBD2 (6 bases). The CDR3 covers 14 residues. V was clipped by 2 bases and J by 7 bases, with 12 bases between them. In germline, CDR1 is SGHVS, CDR2 FQNEAQ. The CDR3 spells CASSLTGLLNEQFF. The CDR3 nucleotides read TGTGCCAGCAGCTTAACGGGACTCCTTAATGAGCAGTTCTTC.

The chain joins TRBV28 to TRBJ2-2, with 8 nucleotides matching TRBD2. V lost 2 bases to trimming and J lost 6 bases; unmatched junction nucleotides: 5. Germline assignment: CDR1 MDHEN and CDR2 SYDVKM. There are 15 residues in the CDR3. DNA of the CDR3: TGTGCCAGCAGTTTAGCGGGAGGAGGGGCCGGGGAGCTGTTTTTT. This codes for CASSLAGGGAGELFF.

The chain links TRBV14 to TRBJ2-7; D remains ambiguous. The CDR3 runs 17 residues. The germline CDR1 and CDR2 sequences are SGHDN and FVKESK. Trimming stripped 2 bases from V and 6 bases from J, with 23 bases between. The CDR3 nucleotides are TGTGCCAGCAGCCAATCAATGTCCCGGACCTATTCTTTCGAGCAGTACTTC. Translating it yields CASSQSMSRTYSFEQYF.

This clone was detected only once. V is TRBV7-2 and J is TRBJ2-1, with no clear D. Trimming removed 1 base from V and 10 bases from J, with 8 bases in between. Germline V lookup: CDR1 SGHTA, CDR2 FQGNSA. CDR3 length: 12 amino acids. CDR3 amino acids: CASSLDWREQFF. In nucleotides, the CDR3 is TGTGCCAGCAGCTTAGACTGGCGGGAGCAGTTCTTC.

The J gene is TRBJ1-1, the V gene TRBV28; D is ambiguous. The CDR3 is 11 residues long. Trimming removed 2 bases from V and 8 bases from J, with 6 bases in between. The germline V gene encodes CDR1 MDHEN and CDR2 SYDVKM. The CDR3 loop is CASSLGREAFF. The CDR3 nucleotides read TGTGCCAGCAGTTTAGGCAGGGAAGCTTTCTTT.

V and J are TRBV9 and TRBJ2-3; TRBD2 matches 13 bases. The CDR3 loop spans 16 amino acids. With V trimmed by 0 bases and J by 6 bases, 4 bases remained unmatched. From germline, CDR1 is SGDLS and CDR2 YYNGEE. The DNA for the CDR3 is TGTGCCAGCAGCGTAGGGACTAGCGGGAGTACGGATACGCAGTATTTT. It encodes CASSVGTSGSTDTQYF.

The chain joins TRBV18 to TRBJ1-5; TRBD1 matches 8 bases. Germline V gene data show CDR1 as KGHSH and CDR2 as LQKENI. Trimming at V came to 5 bases and at J to 5 bases, leaving 2 bases not matched to a gene. CDR3 length: 13 residues. Here the CDR3 reads CASSATGDQPQHF. In DNA, the CDR3 is TGTGCCAGCTCAGCGACAGGGGATCAGCCCCAGCATTTT.

This clone was counted once. V and J are TRBV7-9 and TRBJ2-5; D remains unclear. This CDR3 is 14 amino acids long. Trimming removed 1 base from V and 1 base from J, with 7 bases in between. The germline gives CDR1 SEHNR, CDR2 FQNEAQ (reference sequence). The CDR3 region is CASSLDLLQETQYF. CDR3 DNA: TGTGCCAGCAGCTTAGATTTGCTCCAAGAGACCCAGTACTTC.

CDR3 in amino acids: CASSVSGSSGNTIYF. CDR3 nucleotides: TGTGCCAGCAGCGTATCCGGAAGCTCTGGAAACACCATATATTTT. This chain joins TRBV9 and TRBJ1-3; no definite D call. With 1 base removed from V and 0 bases from J, the gap between germline ends came to 8 bases. The CDR3 loop spans 15 amino acids. The germline gives CDR1 SGDLS, CDR2 YYNGEE.

This rearrangement joins TRBV10-3 to TRBJ1-2, with D possibly being TRBD1 (5 bases). Germline lookup yields CDR1 ENHRY and CDR2 SYGVKD. The CDR3 is 13 amino acids. Trimming shortened V by 5 bases and J by 5 bases, and 12 bases separated the two germline ends. The CDR3 is CAISSNGGYGYTF. CDR3 DNA: TGTGCCATCAGTAGCAACGGGGGATATGGCTACACCTTC.

This chain joins TRBV5-5 and TRBJ1-3, with D perhaps TRBD1 (5 bases). Trimming pared 0 bases from V and 4 bases from J, leaving 11 bases between. This CDR3 is 15 amino acids long. Looked up from germline, CDR1 is SGHKS and CDR2 is YYEKEE (reference sequence). In nucleotides, the CDR3 is TGTGCCAGCAGCTTGGACAGGTACCTAGGAAACACCATATATTTT. Protein: CASSLDRYLGNTIYF.

The rearrangement links TRBV10-3 to TRBJ1-1; 7 nucleotides agree with TRBD1. CDR1 and CDR2 from the germline V gene are ENHRY and SYGVKD. The CDR3 extends over 14 amino acids. J was trimmed by 1 base and V by 6 bases; bases with no gene match: 5. CDR3 loop: CAISQRDRNTEAFF. CDR3 nucleotide sequence: TGTGCCATCAGCCAAAGGGACAGGAACACTGAAGCTTTCTTT.

Of note for this clone: Other DNA sequences in the same sample also yield this CDR3. V and J are TRBV5-4 and TRBJ2-7; D is unclear. CDR3 length: 14 amino acids. With 0 bases removed from V and 2 bases from J, the gap between germline ends came to 9 bases. In germline, CDR1 is SGHNT, CDR2 YYREEE (reference sequence). CDR3 in DNA: TGTGCCAGCAGCTTGGCCGGCAGTACCTACGAGCAGTACTTC. Encoded protein: CASSLAGSTYEQYF.

The chain employs TRBV7-2 and TRBJ1-1, with unresolved D. Germline V CDR1 and CDR2: SGHTA, FQGNSA. CDR3 length: 12 amino acids. V was shortened by 0 bases and J by 8 bases, with 7 bases between the two germline ends. The CDR3 is CASSLAGVEAFF. The CDR3 DNA reads TGTGCCAGCAGCTTAGCCGGGGTCGAAGCTTTCTTT. The complete variable domain, with remaining parts taken from reference TRBV7-2 and TRBJ1-1, reads GAGVSQSPSNKVTEKGKDVELRCDPISGHTALYWYRQSLGQGLEFLIYFQGNSAPDKSGLPSDRFSAERTGGSVSTLTIQRTQQEDSAVYLCASSLAGVEAFFGQGTRLTVV.

The V call is TRBV7-2, the J call TRBJ1-2, with TRBD1 identical over 12 bases. Germline V gives CDR1 SGHTA, CDR2 FQGNSA. The CDR3 totals 17 residues. The V segment lost 4 bases and the J segment 4 bases; nucleotides outside the gene matches: 10. CDR3 coding DNA: TGTGCCAGCAGCTCTGGGGGGACAGGGGGCGTTAGCTATGGCTACACCTTC. Residues: CASSSGGTGGVSYGYTF. Supplemented by reference TRBV7-2 and TRBJ1-2, the full variable domain reads GAGVSQSPSNKVTEKGKDVELRCDPISGHTALYWYRQSLGQGLEFLIYFQGNSAPDKSGLPSDRFSAERTGGSVSTLTIQRTQQEDSAVYLCASSSGGTGGVSYGYTFGSGTRLTVV.

The chain carries TRBV9 and TRBJ2-3; a weak D match, TRBD1 (5 bases). Trimming stripped 3 bases from V and 2 bases from J, with 10 bases between. CDR3 size: 14 residues. Germline CDR1 reads SGDLS; CDR2 reads YYNGEE. DNA of the CDR3: TGTGCCAGCAGCGGTCAGGGAAACACAGATACGCAGTATTTT. Translated: CASSGQGNTDTQYF.

This clone was detected only once. The chain recombines TRBV28 with TRBJ2-1; 13 positions match TRBD2. The CDR3 consists of 18 residues. The germline V gene has CDR1 MDHEN and CDR2 SYDVKM. The trim removed 3 bases at V and 10 bases at J, leaving 15 bases unmatched. The CDR3 sequence is CASSLVPQLAGGRREQFF. The CDR3 DNA reads as TGTGCCAGCAGTTTGGTCCCCCAACTAGCGGGAGGGCGACGCGAGCAGTTCTTC.

The V and J genes are TRBV10-3 and TRBJ2-7; D possibly matches TRBD1 or TRBD2 (5 bases each). CDR1 and CDR2 from the germline V gene are ENHRY and SYGVKD. The CDR3 is made up of 12 amino acids. The ends were cut back, 9 bases at V and 3 bases at J, with 12 bases in the middle. CDR3 protein: CAIRDGFYEQYF. The CDR3 bases are TGTGCCATTCGGGACGGCTTCTACGAGCAGTACTTC.

This clone was counted a few times. Here the CDR3 DNA reads TGCGCCAGCAGTCAATGGACTCCGGGACAGAGGGCCTACGAGCAGTACTTC. This codes for CASSQWTPGQRAYEQYF. The V call is TRBV23-1, the J call TRBJ2-7; 7 bases align to TRBD1. Being an ORF, TRBV23-1 has a function that is uncertain. V shed 1 base, J shed 2 bases, and the junction held 11 bases outside the gene matches. This CDR3 has 17 residues.

The V gene is TRBV27, the J gene TRBJ2-1; D is possibly TRBD2 (6 bases). Between the trimmed V and J ends, which lost 6 bases and 6 bases, there was a span of 15 bases. Per germline, CDR1 MNHEY and CDR2 SMNVEV (reference sequence). The CDR3 runs to 14 residues. CDR3 loop: CASSSTSFGNEQFF. The CDR3 coding sequence is TGTGCCAGCAGCTCTACTAGCTTCGGCAATGAGCAGTTCTTC.

J is TRBJ2-5 and V is TRBV30; 7 bases align to TRBD2. V shed 2 bases and J 5 bases; nucleotides not matched to a gene: 17. In germline, CDR1 is GTSNPN, CDR2 SVGIG (reference sequence). The CDR3 length is 17 residues. The chain's CDR3 is CAWSTGRGPTLGETQYF. The CDR3 region has the DNA TGTGCCTGGAGTACGGGGAGGGGCCCTACGCTAGGGGAGACCCAGTACTTC.

The chain employs TRBV14 and TRBJ1-2, with D hard to call. With 0 bases removed from V and 5 bases from J, the gap between germline ends came to 7 bases. The CDR3 loop spans 13 amino acids. The germline gives CDR1 SGHDN, CDR2 FVKESK. Here the CDR3 reads CASSQDRMYGYTF. The DNA of the CDR3 is TGTGCCAGCAGCCAAGACAGAATGTATGGCTACACCTTC.